The clone carrying this TCR beta chain has just a few counts. Its antigen remains unknown. Construction of the TCRbeta library involved unique molecular identifiers. TCRdb redid the calling of the PCR reads with MiXCR, one entry per CDR3 protein. The sample records roughly 500,000 distinct CDR3 sequences, over 9.5% being singletons. This sample stems from a study of T-cell reconstitution after alpha-beta-depleted transplantation in children. The CDR3 extends over 14 amino acids. The germline CDR1 and CDR2 sequences are SGHAT and FQNNGV. With 3 bases removed from V and 4 bases from J, the gap between germline ends came to 12 bases. Findings and limits, study-wide: Surviving recipient cells, namely T cells and thymic progenitors, were the source of high day-60 TCRbeta diversity in some patients. Several hundred expanded graft clones reportedly gave rise to the alpha-beta T cells present about two months after transplant. T-cell counts and diversity were attributed mostly to newly produced T cells one year after transplant.

V gene TRBV11-2 combines with J gene TRBJ2-5, with D unclear. This clonotype was obtained from a child aged 2 to 10 with inherited bone marrow failure, due to receive a stem cell transplant. The sequencing here drew on PBMCs, taken before TCRalphabeta/CD19-depleted stem cell transplant. DNA of the CDR3: TGTGCCAGCAGCTTCCCGTTGGGGTCAGAGACCCAGTACTTC. It yields the protein CASSFPLGSETQYF.